Sequencing of this T cell receptor (beta chain) was carried out in a study of blood T cell repertoires in COVID-19. Assay: immunoSEQ multiplex PCR; the TCRdb copy retains only in-frame clones and omits some. The sample contains about 200,000 clones, more than 85% of which appear only once. The specimen sequenced was peripheral blood. The receptor comes from a man aged 60-69 years with acute or convalescent COVID-19.

CDR3 in amino acids: CASSLSGAPPQHF. CDR3 nucleotide sequence: TGCGCCAGCAGCCTTTCAGGGGCACCGCCCCAGCATTTT. V usage is TRBV5-1 and J usage is TRBJ1-5; maybe TRBD1 (6 bases). Germline V gene data show CDR1 as SGHRS and CDR2 as YFSETQ. The V and J ends lost 4 bases and 9 bases respectively, with 14 bases between them. The CDR3 spans 13 residues.